This T cell receptor beta chain emerged from a study of blood T cell repertoires in COVID-19. About the research overall: Acute and convalescent COVID-19 samples came from the United States, Italy and Spain. The cDNA or gDNA used as material had been derived from T cells, B-cell-depleted T cells, or PBMCs.

CDR1 is LGHNA and CDR2 is YNFKEQ in the germline V gene. Deletions cut 6 bases from V and 1 base from J, with 18 bases between. The CDR3 length is 16 residues. In the authors' methods: Reference gene primer amplification gave nucleated cell count estimates. The repertoire was sequenced with immunoSEQ multiplex PCR; TCRdb's copy has only in-frame clones and lacks some. V and J calls and clone size are copied from that table; D and trimming were computed from the DNA. The sample yields thousands of clones, 85% to 90% seen once. The sequenced material came from peripheral blood. J is TRBJ2-5 and V is TRBV4-2; the D is unclear. The TCR was taken from a man older than 75 with active COVID-19. In DNA, the CDR3 is TGTGCCAGCAGTCCCAATGCCGGTGGGCTCCAAGAGACCCAGTACTTC. It specifies CASSPNAGGLQETQYF.